This T cell receptor beta chain was recorded in a study of cytomegalovirus exposure and HLA in healthy donors. Study-level findings and limits: It was reported that the classifier diagnosed cytomegalovirus status with high specificity and sensitivity in both the original and validation cohorts. Later analysis revealed greater clonal expansion in HLA-associated TCR beta chains than in equally common others. Researchers had no immune exposure information except CMV serostatus available. With DRB1 most and HLA-C fewest, TCR association rates differed between HLA loci in a later analysis.

This CDR3 comprises 13 residues. V was clipped by 0 bases and J by 3 bases, with 6 bases between them. The germline V gene encodes CDR1 SGHRS and CDR2 YFSETQ. On this clone: Its target is not known.

The PCR contained 60 Vbeta and 13 Jbeta primers. Assay: immunoSEQ multiplex PCR; the TCRdb copy retains only in-frame clones and omits some. The sample carries roughly 130,000 clones, around 83% recorded once. The sample taken for sequencing was PBMCs. This sequence originates from a girl under 10 years old in good health and CMV-seronegative. This rearrangement joins TRBV5-1 to TRBJ1-1; possibly TRBD1 for D (5 bases). CDR3 DNA sequence: TGCGCCAGCAGCTTGGCCAGGGACACTGAAGCTTTCTTT. Its protein is CASSLARDTEAFF.